This T cell receptor (beta chain) was recovered during a study of T cells expressing NK-cell markers. There are 16 residues in the CDR3. CDR1 SGHRS and CDR2 YFSETQ come from the germline V gene. TCRdb reanalyzed the 5' RACE reads, giving one entry per CDR3 protein sequence and no DNA. The sample features 400,000 or so distinct CDR3 sequences, with roughly a tenth in its top ten. Sequencing used blood T cells: a sorted CD56 or NKG2C T cell subset, CD4+ or CD8+ T cells, or bulk PBMC T cells (not recorded which). The chain carries TRBV5-1 and TRBJ2-1. The sequence derives from a woman aged 45 to 65 in good health. This CDR3 reads CASSLARGLIGNEQFF.